The clone carrying this T cell receptor (beta chain) was observed at least ten times. Its matching antigen is unknown. Using genomic DNA as the template, TCR beta VDJ and CDR3 profiling was carried out. TCRdb ran MiXCR on the reads and lists one entry per CDR3 protein. The table lists 200,000 or so distinct CDR3 sequences, roughly 50% of them singletons, with approximately 20% in the top ten. This sample is part of a study of CD8+CD57+ T cells in acquired aplastic anemia. Study details: Roughly 3.2 ug was the average amount of DNA from sorted CD4+ and CD8+ cells. Regarding the study as a whole: Patients and controls were found to share twenty-nine CD8+ CDR3 sequences. CD8+ Simpson's diversity showed no significant patient-control difference.

It was patients with CD8+CD57+ cell expansion by flow cytometry who were chosen for sequencing. The CDR3 consists of 17 residues. Trimming took off 9 bases at V and 7 bases at J, with 28 bases between the two ends. Germline values: CDR1 LNHDA, CDR2 SQIVND (reference sequence). The receptor was derived from a human donor with aplastic anemia. The source material was sorted CD4+, CD8+, or CD8+CD57+ T cells (not recorded which) from PBMCs. The rearrangement uses TRBV19 and TRBJ2-1; D is possibly TRBD2 (6 bases). The CDR3 sequence: CASGRDSRVGQQNEQFF. In DNA, the CDR3 is TGTGCCAGCGGGCGGGACTCGCGGGTCGGTCAGCAAAATGAGCAGTTCTTC.